These T cell receptor beta chains were read from a single sample in a study of T cells after yellow fever vaccination. TCRdb independently ran MiXCR on the 5' RACE reads; one entry per CDR3 protein. The repertoire holds under 200,000 distinct CDR3 sequences, with around 7% as singletons. The sequenced sample was CD4+ T cells sorted from PBMCs, obtained about 5 days after the first yellow fever vaccination. The receptors originated from a man between 18 and 35 years old who received the YFV17D yellow fever vaccine. Both conserved end residues are part of each CDR3. D genes are given only for firm matches. Some rows mark clone size as missing; the rest say once, few, many or name a class of expanded clone.

TGTGCCAGCAGCTTAAAGCCAGGAAATCAGCCCCAGCATTTT CASSLKPGNQPQHF TRBV7-2 - TRBJ1-5 -
TGTGCCAGCAGCGTACTAGCGGGGGGAGTCACAGATACGCAGTATTTT CASSVLAGGVTDTQYF TRBV7-6 many TRBJ2-3 TRBD2
TGTGCCAGCAGTCAACCTGGACGGGACGGGGCAGAGACCCAGTACTTC CASSQPGRDGAETQYF TRBV6-1 many TRBJ2-5 -
TGTGCCAGCAGGGACAGGCAAGCTAACTATGGCTACACCTTC CASRDRQANYGYTF TRBV7-2 many TRBJ1-2 TRBD1
TGTGCCAGCAGTGAATTTTCGAGGGAGCGGGGCTACACCTTC CASSEFSRERGYTF TRBV25-1 - TRBJ1-2 -
TGTGCCAGCAGTCCGGGACAGGGGGTCTACACCTTC CASSPGQGVYTF TRBV2 many TRBJ1-2 TRBD1
TGTGCCAGCAGCCAAATGACGGGGAATCAGCCCCAGCATTTT CASSQMTGNQPQHF TRBV4-2 - TRBJ1-5 -
TGCAGTGCTCGGGACTTACGCTCTGGGGCCAACGTCCTGACTTTC CSARDLRSGANVLTF TRBV20-1 many TRBJ2-6 -
TGTGCCAGCAGAGGCAGGGGGCGAGAGACCCAGTACTTC CASRGRGRETQYF TRBV27 many TRBJ2-5 TRBD1
TGCGCCAGCAGCCAAGAATTAGGGGGTAGGACAGATACGCAGTATTTT CASSQELGGRTDTQYF TRBV4-3 many TRBJ2-3 -
TGTGCCACCAAGCGTACTGAAGCTTTCTTT CATKRTEAFF TRBV2 many TRBJ1-1 -